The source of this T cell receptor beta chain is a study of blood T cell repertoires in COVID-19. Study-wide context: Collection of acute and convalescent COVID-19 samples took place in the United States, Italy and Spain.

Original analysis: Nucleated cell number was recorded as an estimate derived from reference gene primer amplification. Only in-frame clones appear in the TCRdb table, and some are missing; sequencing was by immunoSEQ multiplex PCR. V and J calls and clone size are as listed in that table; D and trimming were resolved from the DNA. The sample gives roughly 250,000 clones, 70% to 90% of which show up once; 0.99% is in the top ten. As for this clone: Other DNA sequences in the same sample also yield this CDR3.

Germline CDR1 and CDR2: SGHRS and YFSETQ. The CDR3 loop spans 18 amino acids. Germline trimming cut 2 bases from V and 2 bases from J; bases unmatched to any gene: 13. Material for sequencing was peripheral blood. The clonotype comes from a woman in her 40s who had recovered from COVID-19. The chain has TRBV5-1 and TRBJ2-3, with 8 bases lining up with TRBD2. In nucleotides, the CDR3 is TGCGCCAGCAGCTTCGGGCCCCTTAGCGGGACGACCACAGATACGCAGTATTTT. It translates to CASSFGPLSGTTTDTQYF.